Below, one T cell receptor beta chain is given with its context. No antigen is known for it. After extraction with the RNeasy kit, roughly 0.5 to 1 ug of the RNA was reverse transcribed using random hexamers. With immunoSEQ multiplex PCR, TCR beta CDR3 was amplified across 54 Vbeta and 13 Jbeta. TCRdb independently ran MiXCR on the immunoSEQ multiplex PCR reads; one entry per CDR3 protein. The data hold about 210,000 distinct CDR3 sequences, with around 93% observed a single time. The germline V gene has CDR1 SGHTA and CDR2 FQGNSA. V lost 1 base and J 4 bases, leaving 19 bases between the germline ends. This CDR3 spans 18 amino acids. The sample is drawn from a study of CD8 T cells in Susac syndrome. Study results and limitations: The TCR sequencing and HLA analysis in the study involved a relatively small number of individuals, as the study acknowledged. Clonal expansion was not observed in the Susac syndrome CD4+ T cell repertoires.

The TCR was taken from a human donor with Susac syndrome. The sample consisted of CD4+ T cells from PBMCs. This chain links TRBV7-2 with TRBJ1-4; D perhaps matches TRBD1 (5 bases). CDR3 DNA: TGTGCCAGCAGCTTAGTTGTTAGTCTTCAGGGTCATAATGAAAAACTGTTTTTT. Encoded protein: CASSLVVSLQGHNEKLFF.